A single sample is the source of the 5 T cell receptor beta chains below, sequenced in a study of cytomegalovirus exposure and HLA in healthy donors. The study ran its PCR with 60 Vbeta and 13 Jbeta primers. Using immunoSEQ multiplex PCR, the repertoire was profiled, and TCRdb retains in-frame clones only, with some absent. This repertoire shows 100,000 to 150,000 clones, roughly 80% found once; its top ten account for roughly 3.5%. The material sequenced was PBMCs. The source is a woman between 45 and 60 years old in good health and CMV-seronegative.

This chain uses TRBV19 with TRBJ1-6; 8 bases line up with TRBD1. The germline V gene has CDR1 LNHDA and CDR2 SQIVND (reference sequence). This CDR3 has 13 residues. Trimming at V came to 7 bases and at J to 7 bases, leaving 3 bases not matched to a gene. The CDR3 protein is CASKDRENSPLHF. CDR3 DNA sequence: TGTGCCAGTAAGGACAGGGAAAATTCACCCCTCCACTTT.

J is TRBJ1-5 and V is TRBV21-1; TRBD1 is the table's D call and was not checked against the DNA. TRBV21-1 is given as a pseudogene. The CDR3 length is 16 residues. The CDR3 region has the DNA TGTGCCAGCAGCGTCGGACAGACCGGGCCCAATCAGCCCCAGCATTTT. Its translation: CASSVGQTGPNQPQHF.

The CDR3 sequence is CASRLSGADTQYF. The CDR3 coding sequence is TGTGCCAGCCGACTCTCGGGGGCAGATACGCAGTATTTT. The chain carries TRBV6-4 and TRBJ2-3, with a tentative D call TRBD2 (6 bases). The CDR3 covers 13 residues. Trimming took off 8 bases at V and 4 bases at J, with 13 bases between the two ends. Germline V gene sequence: CDR1 MRHNA, CDR2 SNTAGT.

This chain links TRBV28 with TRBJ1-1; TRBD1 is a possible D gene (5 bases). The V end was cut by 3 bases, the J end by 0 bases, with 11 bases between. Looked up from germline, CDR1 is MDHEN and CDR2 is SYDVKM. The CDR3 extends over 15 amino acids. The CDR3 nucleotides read TGTGCCAGCAGTTTGAGGCAGGGAATGAACACTGAAGCTTTCTTT. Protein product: CASSLRQGMNTEAFF. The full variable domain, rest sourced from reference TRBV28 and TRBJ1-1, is DVKVTQSSRYLVKRTGEKVFLECVQDMDHENMFWYRQDPGLGLRLIYFSYDVKMKEKGDIPEGYSVSREKKERFSLILESASTNQTSMYLCASSLRQGMNTEAFFGQGTRLTVV.

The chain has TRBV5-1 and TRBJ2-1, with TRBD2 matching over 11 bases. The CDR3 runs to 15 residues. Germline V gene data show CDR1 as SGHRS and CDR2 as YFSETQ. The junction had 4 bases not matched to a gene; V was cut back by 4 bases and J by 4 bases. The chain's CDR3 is CASSTGTSGYNEQFF. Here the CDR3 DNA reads TGCGCCAGCAGCACCGGGACTAGCGGTTACAATGAGCAGTTCTTC.